This T cell receptor (beta chain) was sequenced during a study of T cell changes during pregnancy in multiple sclerosis. Profiled with immunoSEQ multiplex PCR; TCRdb holds only in-frame clones, not every one. The sample records 65,000 to 90,000 clones, 92% being singletons. Germline values: CDR1 LGHNA, CDR2 YNFKEQ. The V end was cut by 4 bases, the J end by 2 bases, with 5 bases between. The CDR3 has 12 amino acids. This chain joins TRBV4-2 and TRBJ2-5; TRBD1 might be the D (5 bases). The source is a female donor with multiple sclerosis, enrolled in a pregnancy study. The source material was CD4+ T cells from peripheral blood mononuclear cells, sampled after pregnancy. Here the CDR3 reads CASSRTQETQYF. The CDR3 nucleotides read TGTGCCAGCAGCCGGACACAAGAGACCCAGTACTTC.